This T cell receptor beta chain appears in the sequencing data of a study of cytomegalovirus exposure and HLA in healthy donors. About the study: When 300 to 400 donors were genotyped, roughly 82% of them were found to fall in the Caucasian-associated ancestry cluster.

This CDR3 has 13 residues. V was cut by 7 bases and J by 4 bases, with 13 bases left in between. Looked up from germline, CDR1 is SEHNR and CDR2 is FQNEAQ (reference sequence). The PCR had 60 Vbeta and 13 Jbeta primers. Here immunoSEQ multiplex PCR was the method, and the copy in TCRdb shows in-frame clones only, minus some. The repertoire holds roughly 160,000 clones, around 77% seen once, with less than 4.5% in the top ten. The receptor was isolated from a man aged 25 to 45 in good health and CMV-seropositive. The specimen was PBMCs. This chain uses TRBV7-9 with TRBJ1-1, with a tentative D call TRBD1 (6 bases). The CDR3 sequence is CASTLDRSTEAFF. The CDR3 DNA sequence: TGTGCCAGCACCCTGGACAGATCCACTGAAGCTTTCTTT.